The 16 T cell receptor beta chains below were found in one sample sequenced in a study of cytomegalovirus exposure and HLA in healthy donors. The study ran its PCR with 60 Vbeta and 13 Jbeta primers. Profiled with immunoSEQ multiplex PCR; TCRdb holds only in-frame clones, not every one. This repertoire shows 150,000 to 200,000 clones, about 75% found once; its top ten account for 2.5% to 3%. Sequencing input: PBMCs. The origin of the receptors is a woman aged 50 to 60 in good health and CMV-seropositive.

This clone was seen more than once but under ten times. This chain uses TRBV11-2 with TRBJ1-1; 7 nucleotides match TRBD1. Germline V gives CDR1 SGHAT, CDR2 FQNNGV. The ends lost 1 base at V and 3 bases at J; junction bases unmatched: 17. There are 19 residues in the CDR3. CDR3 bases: TGTGCCAGCAGCTTAGGTTCGGGGGGGGCTAACAGGGGATACACTGAAGCTTTCTTT. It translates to CASSLGSGGANRGYTEAFF.

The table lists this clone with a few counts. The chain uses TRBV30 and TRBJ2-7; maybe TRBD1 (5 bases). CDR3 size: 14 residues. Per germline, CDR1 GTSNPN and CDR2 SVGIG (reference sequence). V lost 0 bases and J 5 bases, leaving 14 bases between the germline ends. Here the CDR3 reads CAWSVGVAEDEQYF. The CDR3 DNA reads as TGTGCCTGGAGTGTAGGGGTGGCAGAAGACGAGCAGTACTTC.

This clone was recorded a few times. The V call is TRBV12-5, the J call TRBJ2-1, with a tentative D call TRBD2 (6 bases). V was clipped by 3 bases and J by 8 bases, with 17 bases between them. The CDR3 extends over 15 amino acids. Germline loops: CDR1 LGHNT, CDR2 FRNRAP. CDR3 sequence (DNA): TGTGCTAGTGGTTTCCGGGACGGAGGGTATGATGAGCAGTTCTTC. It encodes CASGFRDGGYDEQFF.

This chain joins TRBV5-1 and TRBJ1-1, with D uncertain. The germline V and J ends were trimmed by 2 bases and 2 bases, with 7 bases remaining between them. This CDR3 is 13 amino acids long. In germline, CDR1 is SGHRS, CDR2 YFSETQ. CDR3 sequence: CASSFSLNTEAFF. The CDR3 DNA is TGCGCCAGCAGCTTCTCACTTAACACTGAAGCTTTCTTT.

This chain's CDR3 is CASSANPRGDIQYF. CDR3 sequence (DNA): TGTGCCAGCAGCGCAAATCCTCGGGGGGACATTCAGTACTTC. The V call is TRBV9, the J call TRBJ2-4; 7 bases align to TRBD2. Germline CDR1 reads SGDLS; CDR2 reads YYNGEE. The V and J ends lost 3 bases and 8 bases, in that order; junction bases with no gene match: 8. The CDR3 loop spans 14 amino acids.

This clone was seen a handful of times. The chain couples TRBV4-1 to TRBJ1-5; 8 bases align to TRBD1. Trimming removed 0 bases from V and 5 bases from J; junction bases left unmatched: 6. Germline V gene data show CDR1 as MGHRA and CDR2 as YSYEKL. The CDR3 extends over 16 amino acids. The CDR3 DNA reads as TGCGCCAGCAGCCAAGAAAACAGGGGGAGGTATCAGCCCCAGCATTTT. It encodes CASSQENRGRYQPQHF.

CDR3 loop: CASSRRQGSTGELFF. CDR3 DNA sequence: TGTGCCAGCAGCAGGAGACAGGGAAGCACCGGGGAGCTGTTTTTT. The rearrangement uses TRBV5-4 and TRBJ2-2; TRBD1 matches at 7 bases. Germline V gene data show CDR1 as SGHNT and CDR2 as YYREEE (reference sequence). Trimming removed 4 bases from V and 4 bases from J; junction bases left unmatched: 7. This CDR3 has 15 amino acids.

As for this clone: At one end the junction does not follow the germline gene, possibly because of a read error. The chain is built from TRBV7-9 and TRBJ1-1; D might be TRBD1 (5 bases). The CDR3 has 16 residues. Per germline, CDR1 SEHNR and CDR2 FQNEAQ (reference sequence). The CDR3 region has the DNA TGTTCCAGCAGCTTAGGGTTGGGAGGGGCGAACACTGAAGCTTTCTTT. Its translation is CSSSLGLGGANTEAFF.

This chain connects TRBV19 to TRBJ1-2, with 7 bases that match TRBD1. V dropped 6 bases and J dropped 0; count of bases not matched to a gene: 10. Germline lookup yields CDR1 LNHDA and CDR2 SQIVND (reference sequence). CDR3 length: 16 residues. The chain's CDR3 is CASRTTPGGPNYGYTF. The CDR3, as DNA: TGTGCCAGTAGGACCACACCAGGGGGACCTAACTATGGCTACACCTTC.

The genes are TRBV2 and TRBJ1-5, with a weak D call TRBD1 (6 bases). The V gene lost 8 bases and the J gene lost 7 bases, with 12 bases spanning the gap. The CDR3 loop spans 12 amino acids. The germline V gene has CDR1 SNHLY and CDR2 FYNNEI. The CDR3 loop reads CASGGRGQPQHF. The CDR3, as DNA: TGTGCCAGCGGGGGCAGGGGCCAGCCCCAGCATTTT. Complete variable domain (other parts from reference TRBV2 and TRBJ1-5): EPEVTQTPSHQVTQMGQEVILRCVPISNHLYFYWYRQILGQKVEFLVSFYNNEISEKSEIFDDQFSVERPDGSNFTLKIRSTKLEDSAMYFCASGGRGQPQHFGDGTRLSIL.

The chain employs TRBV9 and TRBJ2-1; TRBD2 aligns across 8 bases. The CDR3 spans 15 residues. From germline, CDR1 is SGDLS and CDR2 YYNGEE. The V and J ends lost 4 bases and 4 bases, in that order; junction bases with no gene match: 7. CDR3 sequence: CASSLSSGAYNEQFF. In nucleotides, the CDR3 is TGTGCCAGCAGCCTTAGTAGCGGGGCTTACAATGAGCAGTTCTTC. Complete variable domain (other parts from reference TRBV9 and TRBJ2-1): DSGVTQTPKHLITATGQRVTLRCSPRSGDLSVYWYQQSLDQGLQFLIQYYNGEERAKGNILERFSAQQFPDLHSELNLSSLELGDSALYFCASSLSSGAYNEQFFGPGTRLTVL.

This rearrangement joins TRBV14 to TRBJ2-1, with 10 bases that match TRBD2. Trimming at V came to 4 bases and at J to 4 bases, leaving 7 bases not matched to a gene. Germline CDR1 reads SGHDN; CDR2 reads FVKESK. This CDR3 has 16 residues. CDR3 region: CASSPIAGGNYNEQFF. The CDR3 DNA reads TGTGCCAGCAGCCCAATAGCGGGGGGCAATTACAATGAGCAGTTCTTC. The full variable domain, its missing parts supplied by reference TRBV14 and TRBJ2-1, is EAGVTQFPSHSVIEKGQTVTLRCDPISGHDNLYWYRRVMGKEIKFLLHFVKESKQDESGMPNNRFLAERTGGTYSTLKVQPAELEDSGVYFCASSPIAGGNYNEQFFGPGTRLTVL.

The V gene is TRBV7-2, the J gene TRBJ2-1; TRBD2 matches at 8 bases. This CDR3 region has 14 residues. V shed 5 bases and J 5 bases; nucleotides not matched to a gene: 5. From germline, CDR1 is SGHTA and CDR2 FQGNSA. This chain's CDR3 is CASSRSGVNNEQFF. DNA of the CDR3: TGTGCCAGCAGCCGTAGCGGGGTCAACAATGAGCAGTTCTTC.

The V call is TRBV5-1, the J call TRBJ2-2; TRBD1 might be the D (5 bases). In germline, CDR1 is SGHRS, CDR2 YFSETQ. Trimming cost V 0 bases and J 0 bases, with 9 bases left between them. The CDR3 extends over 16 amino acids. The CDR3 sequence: CASSLGRATNTGELFF. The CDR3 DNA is TGCGCCAGCAGCTTGGGCAGGGCTACGAACACCGGGGAGCTGTTTTTT.

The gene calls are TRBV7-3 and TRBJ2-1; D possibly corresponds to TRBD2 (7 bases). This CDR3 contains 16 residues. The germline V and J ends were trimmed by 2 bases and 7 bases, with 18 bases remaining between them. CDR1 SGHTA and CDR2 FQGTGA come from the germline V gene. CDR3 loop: CASSLWRGGIGNEQFF. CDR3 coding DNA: TGTGCCAGCAGCTTATGGAGGGGGGGCATTGGAAATGAGCAGTTCTTC.

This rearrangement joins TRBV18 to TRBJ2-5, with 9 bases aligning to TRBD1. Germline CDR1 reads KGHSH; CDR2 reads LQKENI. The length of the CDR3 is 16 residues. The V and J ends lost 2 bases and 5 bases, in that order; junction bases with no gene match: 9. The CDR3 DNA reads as TGTGCCAGCTCACCAAAAAGGACAGGGGAGATGGAGACCCAGTACTTC. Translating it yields CASSPKRTGEMETQYF.